The 2 T cell receptor beta chains listed next were all sequenced from one sample in a study of T cells in Graves' hyperthyroidism and ophthalmopathy. There were TCR beta CDR3 regions amplified from RNA transcripts. TCR CDR3 regions were first amplified by RT-PCR with HTBI primers. TCRdb re-analysed the multiplex PCR reads in MiXCR, keeping a single row per CDR3 protein. The data show hundreds of thousands of distinct CDR3 sequences, around 25% seen once. Source material: blood. The receptors come from a middle-aged man with Graves' hyperthyroidism.

The table lists this clonotype with a few counts. This sequence joins TRBV12-3 or TRBV12-4 and TRBJ2-1; D remains unclear. This CDR3 contains 12 residues. V lost 5 bases to trimming and J lost 3 bases, with 5 bases between them. CDR3 in amino acids: CASSTDYNEQFF. DNA for the CDR3: TGTGCCAGCAGTACGGACTACAATGAGCAGTTCTTC.

This clonotype has a count of ten or more. The rearrangement links TRBV28 to TRBJ2-3; TRBD2 matches 7 bases. Losses at the gene ends were 5 bases for V and 3 bases for J; bases not matched to a gene: 8. The CDR3 is 15 amino acids. Per germline, CDR1 MDHEN and CDR2 SYDVKM. The CDR3 bases are TGTGCCAGCAGTCCCCCGGGGGAGGGTACAGATACGCAGTATTTT. The encoded protein is CASSPPGEGTDTQYF.